Shown below are 11 T cell receptor beta chains from a single sample sequenced in a study of cytomegalovirus exposure and HLA in healthy donors. Use of 60 Vbeta and 13 Jbeta primers characterized the PCR. The repertoire was sequenced with immunoSEQ multiplex PCR; TCRdb's copy has only in-frame clones and lacks some. The data hold approximately 170,000 clones, with about three quarters observed a single time. Sequenced material: PBMCs. These receptor sequences come from a woman aged 40 to 50 in good health and CMV-seropositive.

V is TRBV10-3 and J is TRBJ2-3; 7 nucleotides align to TRBD2. The trim removed 2 bases at V and 0 bases at J, leaving 2 bases unmatched. The germline V gene encodes CDR1 ENHRY and CDR2 SYGVKD. The CDR3 spans 15 residues. CDR3 in DNA: TGTGCCATCAGTGAGGGGGGGGTTAGCACAGATACGCAGTATTTT. Amino acid sequence: CAISEGGVSTDTQYF.

The J gene is TRBJ2-3, the V gene TRBV7-2, with D unresolved. CDR3 size: 15 residues. Germline loops: CDR1 SGHTA, CDR2 FQGNSA. V was shortened by 0 bases and J by 2 bases, with 9 bases between the two germline ends. The CDR3 DNA reads TGTGCCAGCAGCTTAGCTTGGGCGCTCACAGATACGCAGTATTTT. This codes for CASSLAWALTDTQYF.

This clone has just a few counts. The chain couples TRBV30 to TRBJ1-1, with TRBD1 as a possible D gene (5 bases). Per germline, CDR1 GTSNPN and CDR2 SVGIG (reference sequence). The ends were cut back, 3 bases at V and 4 bases at J, with 6 bases in the middle. The CDR3 runs 11 residues. The DNA for the CDR3 is TGTGCCTGGAGGGGGCCCACTGAAGCTTTCTTT. Amino acids: CAWRGPTEAFF.

This clone was seen once. V and J are TRBV6-1 and TRBJ2-2, with 7 bases identical to TRBD1. Germline CDR1 reads MNHNS; CDR2 reads SASEGT. The length of the CDR3 is 14 residues. V gave up 8 bases and J gave up 4 bases; unmatched junction bases: 7. CDR3 residues: CASALNRGTGELFF. The CDR3 coding sequence is TGTGCCAGCGCACTGAACAGGGGCACCGGGGAGCTGTTTTTT.

The chain recombines TRBV19 with TRBJ2-5, with 8 bases that match TRBD2. The CDR3 totals 15 residues. Germline CDR1 and CDR2: LNHDA and SQIVND (reference sequence). V gave up 5 bases and J gave up 5 bases; unmatched junction bases: 10. This CDR3 reads CASSPIAGTGETQYF. The CDR3 bases are TGTGCCAGTAGTCCGATAGCGGGGACGGGGGAGACCCAGTACTTC.

The CDR3 is CASSTLAGITQDTQYF. The CDR3 bases are TGTGCCAGCAGTACACTAGCGGGGATAACCCAGGATACGCAGTATTTT. This chain uses TRBV27 with TRBJ2-3; 10 positions agree with TRBD2. The germline V gene encodes CDR1 MNHEY and CDR2 SMNVEV (reference sequence). V was pared by 5 bases and J by 6 bases, with 11 bases of the junction left unmatched. This CDR3 spans 16 amino acids.

The chain couples TRBV7-8 to TRBJ1-2; 8 nucleotides line up with TRBD1. CDR1 and CDR2 (germline): SGHVS, FQNEAQ. V was pared by 1 base and J by 4 bases, with 5 bases of the junction left unmatched. This CDR3 has 15 amino acids. CDR3 sequence: CASSLVETGAYGYTF. In nucleotides, the CDR3 is TGTGCCAGCAGCTTAGTGGAGACAGGGGCCTATGGCTACACCTTC.

This chain uses TRBV5-4 with TRBJ1-1, with D possibly being TRBD1 (6 bases). From germline, CDR1 is SGHNT and CDR2 YYREEE (reference sequence). The V end was cut by 4 bases, the J end by 0 bases, with 16 bases between. This CDR3 region has 16 residues. In nucleotides, the CDR3 is TGTGCCAGCAGCCCTGGGGGGGGGCAAATGAACACTGAAGCTTTCTTT. Its translation: CASSPGGGQMNTEAFF.

The rearrangement uses TRBV6-6 and TRBJ1-5, with D perhaps TRBD1 (5 bases). The germline V and J ends were trimmed by 4 bases and 5 bases, with 12 bases remaining between them. The CDR3 loop spans 14 amino acids. Germline lookup yields CDR1 MNHNY and CDR2 SVGAGI (reference sequence). CDR3 bases: TGTGCCAGCAGTTCTTACCTAGGGGATCAGCCCCAGCATTTT. It translates to CASSSYLGDQPQHF.

The CDR3 DNA reads TGTGCCAGCTCACCAAACCCCCAGGGGGCGTCAGATACGCAGTATTTT. Translated, it gives CASSPNPQGASDTQYF. V is TRBV18 and J is TRBJ2-3, with 8 bases that match TRBD1. The V and J ends lost 2 bases and 4 bases, in that order; junction bases with no gene match: 8. The germline CDR1 and CDR2 sequences are KGHSH and LQKENI. The CDR3 is 16 amino acids. The full variable domain, completed using reference TRBV18 and TRBJ2-3, is NAGVMQNPRHLVRRRGQEARLRCSPMKGHSHVYWYRQLPEEGLKFMVYLQKENIIDESGMPKERFSAEFPKEGPSILRIQQVVRGDSAAYFCASSPNPQGASDTQYFGPGTRLTVL.

The chain joins TRBV30 to TRBJ1-2; perhaps TRBD1 as D (6 bases). CDR1 is GTSNPN and CDR2 is SVGIG in the germline V gene (reference sequence). The CDR3 contains 12 residues. Trimming cost V 7 bases and J 4 bases, with 13 bases left between them. Written as DNA, the CDR3 is TGTGCCTTCTCCTCACAGGGCTATGGCTACACCTTC. It specifies CAFSSQGYGYTF. The full variable domain, completed using reference TRBV30 and TRBJ1-2, is SQTIHQWPATLVQPVGSPLSLECTVEGTSNPNLYWYRQAAGRGLQLLFYSVGIGQISSEVPQNLSASRPQDRQFILSSKKLLLSDSGFYLCAFSSQGYGYTFGSGTRLTVV.